This paragraph reports one TCR beta chain. Its specificity is not known. The table came from immunoSEQ multiplex PCR; TCRdb's copy has only in-frame clones and leaves some out. The sample includes around 26,000 clones, almost 90% seen only once; the top ten take around a fifth. The sample belongs to a study of OX40 agonist ivuxolimab in advanced cancers. Study context: Ivuxolimab doses were 0.01, 0.1, 0.3, 1.5, 3 or 10 mg/kg every 2 weeks. Study findings and constraints: Averaged across samples, CD8+ T cells carried more expanded clones than CD4+ did.

This CDR3 contains 15 residues. Germline assignment: CDR1 MNHEY and CDR2 SMNVEV (reference sequence). After removal of 2 bases from V and 6 bases from J, the junction contained 5 bases not matched to a gene. This sample comprised CD4+ or CD8+ T cells sorted from blood, obtained in a trial of the OX40 agonist ivuxolimab. The TCR was taken from an adult with an advanced solid tumor such as melanoma, head and neck, liver or kidney cancer. The V gene is TRBV27, the J gene TRBJ2-1, with 9 bases aligning to TRBD1. The chain's CDR3 is CASSLTGTGTNEQFF. The CDR3 DNA reads as TGTGCCAGCAGTTTAACCGGGACAGGGACCAATGAGCAGTTCTTC.